The 4 T cell receptor beta chains given below trace back to one sample, sequenced in a study of breast tumors, draining lymph nodes, adjacent tissues. Breast cancer patients provided tissue from their axillary draining lymph nodes. MiXCR, applied by TCRdb to the multiplex PCR reads, yields one record per CDR3 protein. The table records some 85,000 distinct CDR3 sequences, over 25% of them present only once. The sample was axillary lymph node tissue. The receptor source for this set is a female donor with breast cancer. Some clones in this sample may be carry-over from other donors' samples.

This chain uses TRBV7-2 with TRBJ2-1; 9 bases are a match to TRBD2. Losses at the gene ends were 5 bases for V and 7 bases for J; bases not matched to a gene: 9. This CDR3 is 15 amino acids long. Germline V gene sequence: CDR1 SGHTA, CDR2 FQGNSA. The CDR3: CASSQTSGQGNEQFF. The CDR3 DNA sequence: TGTGCCAGCAGCCAAACTAGCGGGCAAGGGAATGAGCAGTTCTTC.

In the case of this clonotype: Sequence at one end of the junction differs from germline and may be a read error. The chain joins TRBV6-6 to TRBJ1-2; D is unclear. The CDR3 runs to 16 residues. The germline V gene encodes CDR1 MNHNY and CDR2 SVGAGI (reference sequence). In DNA, the CDR3 is TGTGCCAGCAGCTACTCGTTGGTAGGCCTTAACTATGGCTACACCTTC. Encoded protein: CASSYSLVGLNYGYTF.

This clonotype came up once. The genes are TRBV6-6 and TRBJ2-5; TRBD1 is a possible D gene (6 bases). V was cut by 5 bases and J by 7 bases, with 20 bases left in between. The germline V gene has CDR1 MNHNY and CDR2 SVGAGI (reference sequence). The CDR3 loop spans 15 amino acids. CDR3 protein: CASSQGQERRGTQYF. Written as DNA, the CDR3 is TGTGCCAGCAGTCAGGGACAAGAGAGGCGTGGGACCCAGTACTTC.

Remarks on this clonotype: One end of the junction does not line up with germline, which may come from a read error. The chain carries TRBV5-1 and TRBJ1-4; a weak D match, TRBD1 (6 bases). The CDR3 is 16 amino acids. Germline V gene lookup returns CDR1 SGHRS and CDR2 YFSETQ. CDR3: CACSSNRGGGGEKLFF. CDR3 nucleotides: TGCGCCTGCAGTTCCAACCGGGGAGGGGGAGGTGAAAAACTGTTTTTT.